Listed here are 2 T cell receptor beta chains from one sample, sequenced in a study of T cell changes during pregnancy in multiple sclerosis. Measured with immunoSEQ multiplex PCR; TCRdb has only the in-frame clones, and not every one. This sample has 10,000 to 15,000 clones, with approximately 88% found just once. Source: CD8+ T cells from peripheral blood mononuclear cells, taken in the second trimester of pregnancy. All receptors derive from a female donor in good health, enrolled as a control in a pregnancy study.

The chain recombines TRBV4-2 with TRBJ2-1; 7 bases line up with TRBD2. CDR1 and CDR2 (germline): LGHNA, YNFKEQ. The CDR3 extends over 17 amino acids. J was trimmed by 4 bases and V by 0 bases; bases with no gene match: 9. The chain's CDR3 is CASSQDLDAGLYNEQFF. In DNA form, the CDR3 reads TGTGCCAGCAGCCAAGACCTTGACGCGGGACTATACAATGAGCAGTTCTTC.

The J gene is TRBJ1-2, the V gene TRBV10-3; tentative D call: TRBD1 (5 bases). Trimming took 3 bases from V and 8 from J, leaving 19 bases between them. CDR1 ENHRY and CDR2 SYGVKD come from the germline V gene. This CDR3 contains 15 residues. CDR3 amino acids: CAISDTRSWDLGYTF. In DNA, the CDR3 is TGTGCCATCAGTGACACTCGATCTTGGGACTTGGGCTACACCTTC.